This T cell receptor beta chain was captured in a study of OX40 agonist ivuxolimab in advanced cancers. Some background on the complete study: Ivuxolimab, which targeted the costimulatory receptor OX40 (CD134), was an agonistic, fully human IgG2 monoclonal antibody. Patients were allowed to have had prior anti-PD-1, anti-PD-L1 or anti-CTLA-4 therapy, and approximately 40% of the dose-escalation patients had been treated with checkpoint inhibitors. Peripheral TCRbeta sequencing aimed to test whether ivuxolimab altered TCR sequence diversity and caused clonal T-cell expansion. The paper covers the monotherapy dose-escalation part of the phase I ivuxolimab trial, which included N of about 50 patients. Three dose-escalation patients achieved partial responses, one with hepatocellular carcinoma and two with cutaneous melanoma. A male proportion of nearly 85% and a mean age of about 60 years, ranging from 23 to 79, were recorded for the dose-escalation cohort. Intravenous ivuxolimab was administered to patients every 2 weeks at six dose levels: 0.01, 0.1, 0.3, 1.5, 3 and 10 mg/kg. Of the approximately 50 dose-escalation patients, hepatocellular carcinoma was present in approximately 20, melanoma in roughly 15, renal cell carcinoma in 9 and head and neck cancer in 9. The full study reports these points: In the 0.1-3.0 mg/kg groups, partial responders had among the lowest normalized peripheral clonal expansion, particularly in CD8+ T cells. The antigen specificity of the clonally expanded peripheral T cells was not determined. On average, CD8+ T cells showed more expanded clones than CD4+ T cells after ivuxolimab. At doses of 0.1 to 3.0 mg/kg, clonal expansion of both CD4+ and CD8+ blood T cells was observed from baseline to week 6. Low levels of normalized T-cell clonal expansion were also shown by some nonresponding patients.

The trim is 1 base for V and 0 bases for J, with a gap of 22 bases between the germline ends. From a lookup of the germline V gene, CDR1 and CDR2 are SQVTM and ANQGSEA. Reading from cysteine to phenylalanine, the CDR3 counts 19 amino acids. CDR3 DNA only is kept here, 57 bases in frame from base 1. This clone was seen more than once but under ten times. Its antigen is still unknown. No clone much larger than this one lies a single base away; base qualities are absent. Patients with autoimmune disease history or receiving systemic immunosuppression were excluded from the trial. Peripheral blood for TCR sequencing was drawn from every dose cohort at baseline, at cycle 4 day 1 and at cycle 7 day 1. The samples were taken from a phase I, first-in-human, multicenter, open-label dose-escalation trial of ivuxolimab. Adults with locally advanced or metastatic melanoma, renal cell, hepatocellular, or head and neck squamous cell carcinoma were enrolled in the trial. Before TCR sequencing, CD4+ T cells and CD8+ T cells from peripheral blood were sorted into separate populations.

To sequence the TCRbeta CDR3 region, genomic DNA was isolated from the sorted cells. TCRbeta CDR3 regions were sequenced using the immunoSEQ Assay. TCRdb carries this immuneACCESS record with in-frame sequences only. Its versions omit some clonotypes, under half of them owing to an unresolved V gene in the studies checked, with the rest unexplained. A total of under 55,000 clones appear in this sample, 75% to 90% of them only once. Of the sample, about 15% is held by the ten largest clones. The clonotype comes from an adult with an advanced solid tumor such as melanoma, head and neck, liver or kidney cancer. The rearranged chain carries TRBV29-1 and TRBJ2-1; TRBD1 could be the D gene, as 7 bases match. Sequencing was performed on CD4+ or CD8+ T cells sorted from blood, taken in a trial of the OX40 agonist ivuxolimab. CDR3 sequence: CSVEGGTEFSPSSYNEQFF. In nucleotide form, the sequence is TGCAGCGTTGAAGGCGGGACAGAATTTTCCCCGAGCTCCTACAATGAGCAGTTCTTC.